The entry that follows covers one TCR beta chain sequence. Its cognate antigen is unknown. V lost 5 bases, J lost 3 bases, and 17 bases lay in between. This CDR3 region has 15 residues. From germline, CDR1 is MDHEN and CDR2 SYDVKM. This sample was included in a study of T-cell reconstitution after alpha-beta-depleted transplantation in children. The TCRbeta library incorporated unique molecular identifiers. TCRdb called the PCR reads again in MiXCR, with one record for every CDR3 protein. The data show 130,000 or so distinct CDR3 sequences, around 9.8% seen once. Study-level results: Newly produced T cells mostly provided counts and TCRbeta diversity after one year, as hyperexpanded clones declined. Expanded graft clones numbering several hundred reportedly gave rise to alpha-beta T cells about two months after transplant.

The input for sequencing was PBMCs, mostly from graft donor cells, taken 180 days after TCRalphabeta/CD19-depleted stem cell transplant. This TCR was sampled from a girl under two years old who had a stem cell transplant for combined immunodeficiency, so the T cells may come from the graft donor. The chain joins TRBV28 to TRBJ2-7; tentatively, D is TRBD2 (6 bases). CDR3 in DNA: TGTGCCAGCAGTGGGCTTGGTAGCGGAGACTACGAGCAGTACTTC. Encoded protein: CASSGLGSGDYEQYF.